A selection of T cell receptor beta chains follows, all from one sample in a study of long-term antiretroviral therapy in people with HIV. Generated by immunoSEQ multiplex PCR, the TCRdb table keeps only in-frame clones and is missing some. The sample lists about 24,000 clones, roughly 88% occurring once. Specimen: unsorted PBMCs, collected around 4.3 years after starting antiretroviral therapy. These TCRs come from a man between 25 and 39 years old with HIV. The CDR3 runs from the conserved cysteine through the conserved F or W. Fields, in order: clone size, D gene, V gene, J gene, CDR3 protein, CDR3 DNA. The D gene is left open where the match is weak. Clone size appears in some rows only: once, few, many, or a class for an expanded clone.

>.|TRBD1|TRBV11-2|TRBJ2-7
CASSPILRTGGSYEQYF
TGTGCCAGCAGCCCCATCCTCCGGACAGGGGGCTCCTACGAGCAGTACTTC
>.|.|TRBV7-2|TRBJ2-7
CASSLTSSYEQYF
TGTGCCAGCAGCTTAACTTCCTCCTACGAGCAGTACTTC
>.|.|TRBV9|TRBJ2-7
CASSVAGLGTEQYF
TGTGCCAGCAGCGTCGCGGGACTTGGGACCGAGCAGTACTTC
>.|TRBD1|TRBV5-4|TRBJ2-7
CASSLVGTVGTGQYF
TGTGCCAGCAGCTTGGTCGGGACAGTGGGAACGGGGCAGTACTTC
>.|.|TRBV7-6|TRBJ1-4
CASSLGATNEKLFF
TGTGCCAGCAGCTTAGGGGCAACTAATGAAAAACTGTTTTTT
>.|.|TRBV27|TRBJ2-7
CASSPWDGRYEQYF
TGTGCCAGCAGTCCGTGGGACGGGCGCTACGAGCAGTACTTC
>.|.|TRBV5-6|TRBJ2-7
CASSFLGPYEQYF
TGTGCCAGCAGCTTTCTCGGACCCTACGAGCAGTACTTC
>.|.|TRBV15|TRBJ1-5
CATSIRGNQPQHF
TGTGCCACCAGCATCAGGGGCAATCAGCCCCAGCATTTT
>once|.|TRBV19|TRBJ1-5
CASKTAGSNQPQHF
TGTGCCAGTAAAACGGCAGGCAGCAATCAGCCCCAGCATTTT
>.|.|TRBV5-4|TRBJ2-7
CASSPDSHYEQYF
TGTGCCAGCAGCCCGGACAGCCACTACGAGCAGTACTTC
>once|.|TRBV20-1|TRBJ2-7
CSAGVLSEQYF
TGCAGTGCGGGGGTCTTGAGCGAGCAGTACTTC
>.|.|TRBV10-3|TRBJ1-1
CAISESGGTEAFF
TGTGCCATCAGTGAGTCTGGAGGGACTGAAGCTTTCTTT